This record concerns one T cell receptor (beta chain) sequence. What this receptor recognizes is not known. No qualities accompany the bases; no much larger clone lies one base away. TCRbeta CDR3 regions were sequenced with the immunoSEQ Assay. After extraction, genomic DNA underwent amplification by bias-controlled multiplex PCR, followed by high-throughput sequencing. The original pipeline was this. To quantify the absolute abundance of every unique TCRbeta CDR3 region, sequences were collapsed and filtered. Usable DNA was measured by amplifying reference genes present in all nucleated cells, and TCRbeta template counts were normalized to that usable DNA to estimate T cell fraction. Repertoire TCRs were annotated as SARS-CoV-2-specific when V gene, CDR3 amino acid sequence and J gene were exactly matched to a known reactive TCR set. MIRA supplied the reference SARS-CoV-2 TCR set, which was filtered for enrichment in COVID-19-positive ImmuneCODE repertoires so that public or cross-reactive TCRs were removed. Using the MIRA antigens, annotated TCRs were further analysed by specific ORF or by position within an ORF. Breadth was defined as the number of annotated unique rearrangements divided by the total number of unique productive rearrangements, and depth was defined as the summed frequency of the annotated unique rearrangements. Group comparisons of TCR breadth used two-sided Wilcoxon rank-sum tests. In TCRdb, the immuneACCESS table is reduced to in-frame sequences with V and J assigned. These tables do not hold every clone; where another copy was compared, an unresolved V gene accounts for under half, and the others remain unexplained. V and J calls and clone size come straight from that table; D and trimming were deduced from the DNA. A total of 300,000 to 350,000 clones appear in this sample, around four fifths of them only once. 2.1% of the sample is taken by the ten largest.

The entry originates in a study of Ad26.COV2.S vaccination and SARS-CoV-2 variants (dated by TCRdb to the early 2020s). About the full investigation: Vaccine-arm donors were drawn from COV1001, a multicentre, randomized, double-blind, placebo-controlled phase I-IIa trial of Ad26.COV2.S in healthy adults. A total of 32 samples were included in the TCR-sequenced set, comprising roughly 19 Ad26.COV2.S vaccine recipients, 5 placebo recipients and 8 SARS-CoV-2 convalescent individuals. TCRbeta repertoire sequencing served as the tool for gauging how specific and how broad the SARS-CoV-2-reactive T cell receptors were following Ad26.COV2.S vaccination. Trial participants were randomized into five groups of five: low-dose or high-dose Ad26.COV2.S given once or twice, or placebo on both occasions. Blinding of investigators to trial group allocation was maintained during experiments and outcome assessment. Dosing of Ad26.COV2.S was intramuscular, at either 5x10^10 or 1x10^11 viral particles, delivered as one shot or as two shots spaced 56 days apart.

The V and J ends are trimmed by 5 bases and 5 bases, leaving 13 bases between them. The germline V gene provides CDR1 MDHEN and CDR2 SYDVKM. The CDR3 measures 13 amino acids from cysteine to phenylalanine. Only the CDR3 region is kept as DNA, spanning 39 bases read in frame from base 1. Broad study findings and their caveats: The authors noted that total T cell responses may have been underestimated by the TCR breadth and depth analyses. Non-spike TCR breadth was comparable between vaccine and placebo recipients, consistent with the vaccine containing only spike. Ad26.COV2.S recipients had higher spike-specific TCR breadth than placebo recipients (P = 0.0014). After vaccination, spike-specific CD8+ and CD4+ T cell responses were reported to show substantial breadth. Comparing responses between vaccine doses or regimens was not something the study was powered to do.

Taken with the paper, the label for treatment or condition translates to: roughly 20 received Ad26.COV2.S at low or high dose, single or two shots; several received placebo; per-sample allocation not given. For vaccine and placebo recipients, the sequenced repertoires came from samples collected on day 63 after the first injection. In Cohort 1b, 20 to 25 adults aged 18-55 years were enrolled at a single site in Boston, USA, between 29 July and 7 August 2020. Ad26.COV2.S was a replication-incompetent adenovirus type 26 vector that expressed a prefusion-stabilized SARS-CoV-2 spike protein derived from the original Wuhan strain.

The rearranged segments are TRBV28 and TRBJ2-7; possibly the D gene is TRBD2, per 6 matching bases. The sequencing here drew on peripheral blood, taken in a trial of Ad26.COV2.S vaccine versus placebo. The clonotype comes from a person aged 18-60 years who received the Ad26.COV2.S COVID-19 vaccine or a placebo. The CDR3 region: CASSPRWGDEQYF. The nucleotides read TGTGCCAGCAGTCCCCGATGGGGGGACGAGCAGTACTTC. The reference TRBV28 and TRBJ2-7 proteins fill in what lies around the CDR3, so the full variable domain reads DVKVTQSSRYLVKRTGEKVFLECVQDMDHENMFWYRQDPGLGLRLIYFSYDVKMKEKGDIPEGYSVSREKKERFSLILESASTNQTSMYLCASSPRWGDEQYFGPGTRLTVT.